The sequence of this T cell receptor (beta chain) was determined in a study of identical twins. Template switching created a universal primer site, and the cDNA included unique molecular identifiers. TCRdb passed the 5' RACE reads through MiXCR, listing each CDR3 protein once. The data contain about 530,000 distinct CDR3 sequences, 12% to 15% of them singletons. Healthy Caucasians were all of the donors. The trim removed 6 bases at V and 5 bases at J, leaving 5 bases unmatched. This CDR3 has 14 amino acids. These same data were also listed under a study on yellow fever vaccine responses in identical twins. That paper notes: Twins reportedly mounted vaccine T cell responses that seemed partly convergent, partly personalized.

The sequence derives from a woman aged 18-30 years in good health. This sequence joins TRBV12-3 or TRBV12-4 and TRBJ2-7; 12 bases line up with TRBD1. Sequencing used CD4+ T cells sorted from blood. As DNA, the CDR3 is TGTGCCAGCAGCCGCCGGGACAGGGGGCACGAGCAGTACTTC. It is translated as CASSRRDRGHEQYF.